The 27 T cell receptor beta chains below come from one sample, sequenced in a study of blood T cell repertoires in COVID-19. Profiled with immunoSEQ multiplex PCR; TCRdb holds only in-frame clones, not every one. The sample contains 250,000 to 350,000 clones, roughly 86% of which appear only once. The source material was peripheral blood. The receptor set was obtained from a woman aged 45-60 years who had recovered from COVID-19.

This sequence joins TRBV3-1 (or the pseudogene TRBV3-2) and TRBJ1-2, with TRBD1 matching over 7 bases. V trimming: 1 base; J trimming: 3 bases; junction bases outside the gene matches: 8. The CDR3 has 16 amino acids. The V gene's germline CDR1 is LGHDT and CDR2 YNNKEL (reference sequence). This CDR3 reads CASSQAGGLGYYGYTF. DNA for the CDR3: TGTGCCAGCAGCCAAGCAGGGGGGCTGGGGTACTATGGCTACACCTTC.

The chain uses TRBV6-6 and TRBJ1-1; no clear D gene. CDR1 and CDR2 from the germline V gene are MNHNY and SVGAGI (reference sequence). V was shortened by 2 bases and J by 3 bases, with 16 bases between the two germline ends. The CDR3 loop spans 16 amino acids. CDR3 residues: CASSYRAGGVHTEAFF. CDR3 sequence (DNA): TGTGCCAGCAGTTACAGGGCGGGCGGGGTACACACTGAAGCTTTCTTT.

The chain joins TRBV4-1 to TRBJ2-1; maybe TRBD2 (6 bases). The CDR3 extends over 14 amino acids. V was trimmed by 1 base and J by 10 bases, leaving 14 bases between them. Germline V gene lookup returns CDR1 MGHRA and CDR2 YSYEKL. The CDR3 protein is CASSQVGGTGEQFF. In nucleotides, the CDR3 is TGCGCCAGCAGCCAAGTTGGAGGGACGGGAGAGCAGTTCTTC.

This chain connects TRBV5-1 to TRBJ1-5; D possibly corresponds to TRBD1 (5 bases). Trimming took off 4 bases at V and 5 bases at J, with 10 bases between the two ends. CDR3 length: 13 amino acids. Germline CDR1 and CDR2: SGHRS and YFSETQ. Here the CDR3 DNA reads TGCGCCAGCAGCCTGACAGCAGATCAGCCCCAGCATTTT. Encoded protein: CASSLTADQPQHF. Full variable domain (rest looked up from reference TRBV5-1 and TRBJ1-5): KAGVTQTPRYLIKTRGQQVTLSCSPISGHRSVSWYQQTPGQGLQFLFEYFSETQRNKGNFPGRFSGRQFSNSRSEMNVSTLELGDSALYLCASSLTADQPQHFGDGTRLSIL.

The chain couples TRBV5-4 to TRBJ2-6, with TRBD1 matching 10 bases. The germline CDR1 and CDR2 sequences are SGHNT and YYREEE (reference sequence). The CDR3 is 17 amino acids. Unmatched junction bases numbered 3, after V lost 3 bases and J lost 0 bases. CDR3 coding DNA: TGTGCCAGCAGCTGGACAGGGGGGTTCTCTGGGGCCAACGTCCTGACTTTC. Translating it yields CASSWTGGFSGANVLTF.

The chain recombines TRBV28 with TRBJ2-1; TRBD2 aligns across 13 bases. The CDR3 is 18 residues long. V gave up 3 bases and J gave up 8 bases; unmatched junction bases: 13. The germline gives CDR1 MDHEN, CDR2 SYDVKM. The CDR3 sequence: CASSFRRTGTSGTDEQFF. The CDR3 DNA reads as TGTGCCAGCAGTTTCCGCCGGACCGGGACTAGCGGGACGGATGAGCAGTTCTTC.

V gene TRBV7-8 combines with J gene TRBJ2-3; 9 nucleotides align to TRBD2. The CDR3 has 15 amino acids. Unmatched junction bases numbered 7, after V lost 6 bases and J lost 3 bases. Germline V CDR1 and CDR2: SGHVS, FQNEAQ. The CDR3, as DNA: TGTGCCAGCAGTCGTAGCGGGAGAGGGACAGATACGCAGTATTTT. Amino acid sequence: CASSRSGRGTDTQYF.

The CDR3 sequence: CASSPGLGTYEQYF. CDR3 bases: TGTGCCAGCAGCCCCGGACTTGGAACCTACGAGCAGTACTTC. This chain links TRBV11-2 with TRBJ2-7; weak D call: TRBD2 (5 bases). CDR3 length: 14 amino acids. Germline V gene lookup returns CDR1 SGHAT and CDR2 FQNNGV. Trimming took off 5 bases at V and 2 bases at J, with 13 bases between the two ends.

A few counts support this clone. The chain has TRBV7-2 and TRBJ2-2; D remains unclear. The V end lost 3 bases, the J end lost 4 bases, and 6 bases lay between the germline ends. CDR1 and CDR2 (germline): SGHTA, FQGNSA. The CDR3 sequence is 13 residues long. The CDR3 sequence is CASSFSFTGELFF. The CDR3 nucleotides are TGTGCCAGCAGCTTCTCGTTCACCGGGGAGCTGTTTTTT.

The rearrangement uses TRBV10-2 and TRBJ2-2; TRBD2 agrees at 7 bases. The J segment lost 0 bases and the V segment lost 8 bases, leaving 3 bases of the junction unmatched. Germline V gene sequence: CDR1 WSHSY, CDR2 SAAADI. The CDR3 has 14 residues. The CDR3 reads CASRLAANTGELFF. DNA for the CDR3: TGCGCCAGCCGACTAGCAGCGAACACCGGGGAGCTGTTTTTT.

The chain carries TRBV19 and TRBJ1-5; 9 bases are shared with TRBD1. V shed 7 bases and J 4 bases; nucleotides not matched to a gene: 11. This CDR3 comprises 16 residues. The germline CDR1 and CDR2 sequences are LNHDA and SQIVND (reference sequence). Here the CDR3 reads CASMGQGVYSNQPQHF. The CDR3 DNA sequence: TGTGCCAGTATGGGACAGGGAGTATACTCGAATCAGCCCCAGCATTTT.

This clone was seen more than once but under ten times. The chain is built from TRBV6-1 and TRBJ1-5; tentative D call: TRBD1 (5 bases). This CDR3 is built from 15 residues. CDR1 is MNHNS, CDR2 SASEGT, per germline. V was clipped by 2 bases and J by 7 bases, with 15 bases between them. CDR3 in DNA: TGTGCCAGCAGTGAAATGCTGGGGCGAGGACAGCCCCAGCATTTT. This codes for CASSEMLGRGQPQHF.

The rearrangement uses TRBV29-1 and TRBJ1-2; 7 nucleotides match TRBD1. The CDR3 totals 13 residues. V trimming: 6 bases; J trimming: 0 bases; junction bases outside the gene matches: 4. Germline CDR1 is SQVTM and CDR2 is ANQGSEA. In DNA, the CDR3 is TGCAGCGTGGGTGGGACAGCTAACTATGGCTACACCTTC. Amino acids: CSVGGTANYGYTF.

The V gene is TRBV13, the J gene TRBJ2-3; tentatively, D is TRBD2 (5 bases). Germline V gene lookup returns CDR1 PRHDT and CDR2 FYEKMQ (reference sequence). CDR3 size: 14 residues. V was trimmed by 4 bases and J by 5 bases, leaving 13 bases between them. The CDR3 sequence: CASSYLDWLDTQYF. For the CDR3, the DNA is TGTGCCAGCAGCTATCTGGACTGGCTAGATACGCAGTATTTT.

The V call is TRBV28, the J call TRBJ2-5, with 7 bases fitting TRBD1. CDR3 length: 11 residues. Germline V gene lookup returns CDR1 MDHEN and CDR2 SYDVKM. The V and J ends lost 6 bases and 5 bases, in that order; junction bases with no gene match: 0. The CDR3 spells CASRDRETQYF. The CDR3 DNA is TGTGCCAGCAGGGACAGGGAGACCCAGTACTTC. Full variable domain (outside the CDR3, taken from reference TRBV28 and TRBJ2-5): DVKVTQSSRYLVKRTGEKVFLECVQDMDHENMFWYRQDPGLGLRLIYFSYDVKMKEKGDIPEGYSVSREKKERFSLILESASTNQTSMYLCASRDRETQYFGPGTRLLVL.

The genes are TRBV28 and TRBJ2-1, with D possibly being TRBD1 (5 bases). With 6 bases removed from V and 5 bases from J, the gap between germline ends came to 8 bases. Germline V gives CDR1 MDHEN, CDR2 SYDVKM. The CDR3 contains 12 residues. The CDR3 sequence is CASRRGNNEQFF. Here the CDR3 DNA reads TGTGCCAGCAGAAGGGGTAACAATGAGCAGTTCTTC.

Regarding this clone: The same CDR3 arises from other DNA sequences in this sample as well. This chain connects TRBV19 to TRBJ1-1; tentative D call: TRBD1 (6 bases). CDR3 length: 14 amino acids. V lost 3 bases and J lost 0, with 8 bases in between. CDR1 and CDR2 from the germline V gene are LNHDA and SQIVND (reference sequence). CDR3 region: CASSIQGMNTEAFF. In nucleotides, the CDR3 is TGTGCCAGTAGTATCCAGGGGATGAACACTGAAGCTTTCTTT.

The gene calls are TRBV7-9 and TRBJ1-1; a possible D gene is TRBD1 (5 bases). Germline V gene data show CDR1 as SEHNR and CDR2 as FQNEAQ (reference sequence). This CDR3 comprises 13 residues. Trimming pared 4 bases from V and 8 bases from J, leaving 14 bases between. CDR3: CASSWGSVEEAFF. CDR3 DNA: TGTGCCAGCAGCTGGGGCTCAGTGGAAGAAGCTTTCTTT.

This chain links TRBV3-1 (or the pseudogene TRBV3-2) with TRBJ2-1; TRBD1 matches at 12 bases. Trimming took 4 bases from V and 7 from J; bases not matched to a gene: 11. CDR1 and CDR2 from the germline V gene are LGHDT and YNNKEL (reference sequence). The CDR3 loop spans 17 amino acids. Here the CDR3 reads CASSPRAGTGGGNEQFF. The CDR3 DNA sequence: TGTGCCAGCAGCCCTCGAGCTGGGACAGGGGGCGGGAATGAGCAGTTCTTC.

The J gene is TRBJ1-5, the V gene TRBV6-1; possible D gene TRBD1, 6 bases. This CDR3 comprises 15 residues. V was shortened by 2 bases and J by 6 bases, with 14 bases between the two germline ends. Germline CDR1 MNHNS, CDR2 SASEGT. The chain's CDR3 is CASSERGGIGQPQHF. CDR3 coding DNA: TGTGCCAGCAGTGAAAGGGGGGGTATTGGTCAGCCCCAGCATTTT.

The CDR3 spells CASKSLGSSYNSPLHF. The CDR3 DNA reads as TGTGCCAGTAAAAGTTTAGGGAGCTCCTATAATTCACCCCTCCACTTT. This chain joins TRBV19 and TRBJ1-6; D call uncertain. This CDR3 contains 16 residues. Trimming cost V 7 bases and J 0 bases, with 13 bases left between them. Germline assignment: CDR1 LNHDA and CDR2 SQIVND (reference sequence).

The chain carries TRBV18 and TRBJ1-4, with D perhaps TRBD1 (6 bases). CDR1 is KGHSH, CDR2 LQKENI, per germline. The CDR3 is 15 residues long. Between the trimmed V and J ends, which lost 2 bases and 3 bases, there was a span of 10 bases. Here the CDR3 DNA reads TGTGCCAGCTCACCATCGGACAGTTCTAATGAAAAACTGTTTTTT. Protein: CASSPSDSSNEKLFF.

The chain recombines TRBV4-3 with TRBJ1-1; D gene uncertain. The CDR3 contains 15 residues. CDR1 and CDR2 (germline): LGHNA, YSLEER. V dropped 4 bases and J dropped 0 bases, with 12 bases sitting between them. The CDR3 spells CASSLKPDLNTEAFF. For the CDR3, the DNA is TGCGCCAGCAGCCTGAAACCAGACTTGAACACTGAAGCTTTCTTT.

In this sample, this clone turned up a few times. The chain links TRBV7-2 to TRBJ1-5, with 9 bases matching TRBD1. V lost 4 bases, J lost 7 bases, and 5 bases stayed unmatched. Germline V gene lookup returns CDR1 SGHTA and CDR2 FQGNSA. There are 14 residues in the CDR3. CDR3 nucleotides: TGTGCCAGCAGCTCCCCGACAGGGGGGCAGCCCCAGCATTTT. This gives the protein CASSSPTGGQPQHF.

Turning to this clone: This CDR3 is also generated by other DNA sequences in the sample. The J gene is TRBJ1-2, the V gene TRBV3-1 (or the pseudogene TRBV3-2); D perhaps matches TRBD1 (6 bases). In germline, CDR1 is LGHDT, CDR2 YNNKEL (reference sequence). The ends were cut back, 0 bases at V and 8 bases at J, with 10 bases in the middle. The CDR3 runs 13 residues. The CDR3 bases are TGTGCCAGCAGCCAAGAAGGGGGAAGGGGCTACACCTTC. Protein sequence: CASSQEGGRGYTF.

V usage is TRBV19 and J usage is TRBJ1-2; D call uncertain. Germline V gene data show CDR1 as LNHDA and CDR2 as SQIVND (reference sequence). The CDR3 has 14 residues. The ends were cut back, 6 bases at V and 7 bases at J, with 18 bases in the middle. The CDR3 coding sequence is TGTGCCAGTAGGAGACGGCAGGTAGAATCTGGCTACACCTTC. This encodes CASRRRQVESGYTF.

J is TRBJ2-3 and V is TRBV7-2; 9 nucleotides match TRBD2. Trimming at V came to 5 bases and at J to 6 bases, leaving 9 bases not matched to a gene. CDR3 size: 15 residues. The germline V gene encodes CDR1 SGHTA and CDR2 FQGNSA. Written as DNA, the CDR3 is TGTGCCAGCAGCATCATAGCGGGAGTGCCGGATACGCAGTATTTT. Protein: CASSIIAGVPDTQYF.